This TCR beta chain came from a study of T cells in Graves' hyperthyroidism and ophthalmopathy. Overall study results and limits: Expanded thyroid clonotypes (above 0.001) were mostly also found in blood.

TCR beta CDR3 region amplification was performed from RNA transcripts. Carried out on the TCR CDR3, a first-round RT-PCR used the HTBI primer set. TCRdb itself ran the multiplex PCR reads through MiXCR, one entry per CDR3 protein. Of some 200,000 distinct CDR3 sequences listed, around 16% are singletons. This clonotype was found many times. The target antigen is unknown. Clinical symptoms, serum thyroxine and TRAb, thyroid ultrasound and orbital computed tomography were used for the diagnoses. V shed 6 bases and J shed 0 bases, with 9 bases lying between them. The CDR3 consists of 14 residues. The chain couples TRBV12-3 or TRBV12-4 to TRBJ1-3, with D unresolved. Sequencing input: blood. This receptor was taken from a woman between 45 and 60 years old with Graves' hyperthyroidism. The CDR3 bases are TGTGCCAGCAGGGCAGTGGCCTCTGGAAACACCATATATTTT. Translation gives CASRAVASGNTIYF.